This TCR beta chain was sequenced in a study of CD8+ T cells in alopecia areata. The overall study: Skin from roughly 6-12-month-old C3H/HeJ graft donors with spontaneous alopecia went to approximately 6-10-week-old female C3H/HeJ mice.

Overall study findings and caveats: Unlike in mice, where it was clearer, TCR sharing across patients was less clear, possibly HLA-related.

This clone was seen only a few times. As yet, its antigen is unknown. The listed genes are named as in mouse. The CDR3 end is not reached by the read, which stops 4 residues before it; the germline J gene fills it in. The authors sorted pooled cutaneous lymph node cells using CD4, CD8alpha, NKG2D, NKG2ACE and other markers. Extracted RNA was reverse transcribed, and the resulting cDNA served as sequencing template. Assay: immunoSEQ multiplex PCR; the TCRdb copy retains only in-frame clones and omits some. The sample offers 20,000 or so clones and no singletons, the top ten holding 30% to 40%. Germline CDR1 is FNHDT and CDR2 is SITEND (reference sequence). The CDR3 spans 15 residues. Deletions cut 1 base from V and 1 base from J, with 11 bases between.

The sequenced sample consisted of CD8+ T cells sorted from a lymph node. This sequence originates from a C3H/HeJ mouse with alopecia areata. MHC haplotype: H2-k. The V gene is TRBV19, the J gene TRBJ1-1; tentatively, D is TRBD1 (6 bases). The CDR3: CASSITLGQNTEVFF. The CDR3 bases that were read are TGTGCCAGCAGTATAACCCTGGGACAAAACACA.